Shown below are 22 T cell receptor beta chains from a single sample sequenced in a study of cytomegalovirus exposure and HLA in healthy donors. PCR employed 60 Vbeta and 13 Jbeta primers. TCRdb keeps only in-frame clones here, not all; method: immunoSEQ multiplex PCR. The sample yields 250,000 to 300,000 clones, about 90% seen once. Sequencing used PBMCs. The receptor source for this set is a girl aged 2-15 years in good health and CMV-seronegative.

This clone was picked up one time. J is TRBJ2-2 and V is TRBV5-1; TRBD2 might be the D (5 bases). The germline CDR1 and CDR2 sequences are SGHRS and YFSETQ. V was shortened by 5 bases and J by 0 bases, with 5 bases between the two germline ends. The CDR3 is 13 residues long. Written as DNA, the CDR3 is TGCGCCAGCAGACTAGCGAACACCGGGGAGCTGTTTTTT. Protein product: CASRLANTGELFF.

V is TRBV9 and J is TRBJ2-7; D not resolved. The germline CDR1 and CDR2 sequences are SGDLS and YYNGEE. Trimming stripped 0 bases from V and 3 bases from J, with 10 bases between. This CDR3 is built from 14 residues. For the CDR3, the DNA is TGTGCCAGCAGCGTAGGAGCCTACGACTACGAGCAGTACTTC. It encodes CASSVGAYDYEQYF.

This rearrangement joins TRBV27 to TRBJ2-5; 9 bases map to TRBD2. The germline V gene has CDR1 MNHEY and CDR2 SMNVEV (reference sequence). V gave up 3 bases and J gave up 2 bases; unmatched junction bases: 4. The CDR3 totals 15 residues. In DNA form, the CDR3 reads TGTGCCAGCAGTTTGGCGGGGGGGGTGCAAGAGACCCAGTACTTC. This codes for CASSLAGGVQETQYF.

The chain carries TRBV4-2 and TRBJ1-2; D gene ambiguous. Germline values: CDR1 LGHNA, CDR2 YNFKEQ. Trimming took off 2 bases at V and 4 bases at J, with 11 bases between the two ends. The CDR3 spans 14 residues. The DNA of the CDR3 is TGTGCCAGCAGCCAATTGGAGAGAAGCTATGGCTACACCTTC. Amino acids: CASSQLERSYGYTF.

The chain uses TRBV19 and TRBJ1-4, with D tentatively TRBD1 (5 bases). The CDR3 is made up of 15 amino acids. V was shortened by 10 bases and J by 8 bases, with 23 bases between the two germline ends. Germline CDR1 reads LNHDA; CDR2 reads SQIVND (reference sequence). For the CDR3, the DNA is TGTGCCACCTCAACAAAGGGCGGGGGACGCGAAAAACTGTTTTTT. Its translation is CATSTKGGGREKLFF.

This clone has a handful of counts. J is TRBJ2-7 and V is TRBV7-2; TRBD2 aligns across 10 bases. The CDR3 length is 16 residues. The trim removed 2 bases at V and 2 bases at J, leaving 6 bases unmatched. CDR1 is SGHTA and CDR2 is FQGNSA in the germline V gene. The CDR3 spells CASSLLLSGRAYEQYF. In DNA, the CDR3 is TGTGCCAGCAGCTTATTGCTAAGCGGGAGGGCCTACGAGCAGTACTTC.

The CDR3 nucleotides are TGTGCCAGCAGCGAGGGGAGGAGCTCAATGGGAGCTGAAGCTTTCTTT. Protein sequence: CASSEGRSSMGAEAFF. V and J are TRBV9 and TRBJ1-1; tentative D call: TRBD1 (5 bases). V was shortened by 3 bases and J by 6 bases, with 21 bases between the two germline ends. Germline CDR1 and CDR2: SGDLS and YYNGEE. This CDR3 is 16 amino acids long.

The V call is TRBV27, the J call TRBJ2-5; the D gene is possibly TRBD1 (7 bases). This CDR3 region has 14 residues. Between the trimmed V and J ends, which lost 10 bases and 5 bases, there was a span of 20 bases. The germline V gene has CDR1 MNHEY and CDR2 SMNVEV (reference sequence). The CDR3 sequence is CATSSGGGWETQYF. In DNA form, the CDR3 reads TGTGCCACCTCAAGCGGAGGGGGCTGGGAGACCCAGTACTTC.

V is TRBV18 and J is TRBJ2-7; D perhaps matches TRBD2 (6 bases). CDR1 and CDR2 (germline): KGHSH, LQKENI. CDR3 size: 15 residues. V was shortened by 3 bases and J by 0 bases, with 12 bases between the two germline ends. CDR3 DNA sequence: TGTGCCAGCTCACCCTCCGGGACTGCCTCCTACGAGCAGTACTTC. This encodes CASSPSGTASYEQYF.

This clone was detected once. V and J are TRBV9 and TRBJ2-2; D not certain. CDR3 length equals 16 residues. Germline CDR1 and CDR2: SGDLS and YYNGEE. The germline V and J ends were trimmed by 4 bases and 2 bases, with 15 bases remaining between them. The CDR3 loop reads CASSRLLTENTGELFF. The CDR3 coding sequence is TGTGCCAGCAGCCGACTGTTAACCGAAAACACCGGGGAGCTGTTTTTT.

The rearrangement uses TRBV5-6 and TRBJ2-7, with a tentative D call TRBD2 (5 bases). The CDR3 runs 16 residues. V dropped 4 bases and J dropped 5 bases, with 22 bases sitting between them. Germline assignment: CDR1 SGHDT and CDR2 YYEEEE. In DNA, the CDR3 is TGTGCCAGCAGCCTCCCGAATCCCGGGGTGGAAGACGAGCAGTACTTC. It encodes CASSLPNPGVEDEQYF.

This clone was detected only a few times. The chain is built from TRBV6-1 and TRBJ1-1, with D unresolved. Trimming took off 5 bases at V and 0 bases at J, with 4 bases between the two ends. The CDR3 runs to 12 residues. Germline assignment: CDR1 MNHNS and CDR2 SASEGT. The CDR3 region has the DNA TGTGCCAGCAGTTCAGTGAACACTGAAGCTTTCTTT. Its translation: CASSSVNTEAFF.

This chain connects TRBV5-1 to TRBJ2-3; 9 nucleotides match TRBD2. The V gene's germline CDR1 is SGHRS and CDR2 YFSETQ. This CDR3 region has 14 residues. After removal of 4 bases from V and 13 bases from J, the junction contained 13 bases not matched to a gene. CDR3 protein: CASSDSLAGRVEYF. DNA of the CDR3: TGCGCCAGCAGCGATTCTCTAGCGGGGAGGGTGGAGTATTTT.

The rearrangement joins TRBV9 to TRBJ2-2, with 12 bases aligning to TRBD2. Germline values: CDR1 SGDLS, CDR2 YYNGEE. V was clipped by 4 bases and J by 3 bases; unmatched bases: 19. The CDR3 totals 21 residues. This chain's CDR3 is CASSPRSSPGLAGGDTGELFF. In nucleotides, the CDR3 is TGTGCCAGCAGCCCCCGGTCCTCACCGGGACTAGCGGGTGGGGACACCGGGGAGCTGTTTTTT.

CDR3 nucleotides: TGTGCCAGCAGATCGGGACAGGGGAACACCGGGGAGCTGTTTTTT. Amino acid sequence: CASRSGQGNTGELFF. The rearrangement links TRBV6-5 to TRBJ2-2; TRBD1 matches 9 bases. The V gene end was trimmed by 6 bases and the J gene end by 1 base; junction bases not matched to a gene: 3. The CDR3 has 15 amino acids. Germline V lookup: CDR1 MNHEY, CDR2 SVGAGI.

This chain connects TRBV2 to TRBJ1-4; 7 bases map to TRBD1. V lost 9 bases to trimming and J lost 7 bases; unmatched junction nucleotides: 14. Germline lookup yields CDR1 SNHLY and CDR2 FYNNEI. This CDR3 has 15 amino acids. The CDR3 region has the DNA TGTGCCAGTAAGCTAACCGGGACAGTCGGTGAAAAACTGTTTTTT. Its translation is CASKLTGTVGEKLFF.

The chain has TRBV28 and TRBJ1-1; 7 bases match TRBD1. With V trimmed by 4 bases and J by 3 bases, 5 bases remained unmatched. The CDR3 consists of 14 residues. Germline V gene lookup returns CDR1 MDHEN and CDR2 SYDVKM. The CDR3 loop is CASSSGTEYTEAFF. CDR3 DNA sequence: TGTGCCAGCAGTTCCGGGACAGAGTACACTGAAGCTTTCTTT. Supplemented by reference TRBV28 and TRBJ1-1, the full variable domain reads DVKVTQSSRYLVKRTGEKVFLECVQDMDHENMFWYRQDPGLGLRLIYFSYDVKMKEKGDIPEGYSVSREKKERFSLILESASTNQTSMYLCASSSGTEYTEAFFGQGTRLTVV.

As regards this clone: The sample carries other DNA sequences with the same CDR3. Here the CDR3 reads CASSLGGNTEAFF. In DNA form, the CDR3 reads TGTGCCAGCAGCTTAGGCGGGAACACTGAAGCTTTCTTT. V usage is TRBV5-6 and J usage is TRBJ1-1; no definite D call. Trimming removed 2 bases at V and 1 base at J, with 6 bases between. Germline V gene sequence: CDR1 SGHDT, CDR2 YYEEEE. CDR3 length equals 13 residues.

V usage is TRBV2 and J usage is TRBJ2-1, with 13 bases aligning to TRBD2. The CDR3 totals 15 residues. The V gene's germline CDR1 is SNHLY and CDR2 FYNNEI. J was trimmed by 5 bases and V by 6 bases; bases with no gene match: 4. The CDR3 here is CASRRTSGGNNEQFF. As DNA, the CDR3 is TGTGCCAGCAGGCGGACTAGCGGGGGAAACAATGAGCAGTTCTTC.

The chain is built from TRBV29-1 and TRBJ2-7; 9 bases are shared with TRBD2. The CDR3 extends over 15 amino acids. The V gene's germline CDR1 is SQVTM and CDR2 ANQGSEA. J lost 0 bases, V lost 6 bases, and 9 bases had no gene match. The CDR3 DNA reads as TGCAGCGTCATCCCTCTAGCGGGGTTCTCCTACGAGCAGTACTTC. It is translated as CSVIPLAGFSYEQYF.

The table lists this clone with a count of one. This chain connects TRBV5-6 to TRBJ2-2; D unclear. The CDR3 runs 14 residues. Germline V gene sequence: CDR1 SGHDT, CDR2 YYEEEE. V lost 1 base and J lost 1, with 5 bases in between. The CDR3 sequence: CASSLLQNTGELFF. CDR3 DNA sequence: TGTGCCAGCAGCTTGTTACAGAACACCGGGGAGCTGTTTTTT.

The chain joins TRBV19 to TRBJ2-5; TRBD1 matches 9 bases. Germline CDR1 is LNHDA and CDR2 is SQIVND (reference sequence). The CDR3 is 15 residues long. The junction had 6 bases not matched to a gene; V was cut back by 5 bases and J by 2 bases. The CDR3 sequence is CASSSDRGPQETQYF. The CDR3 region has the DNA TGTGCCAGTAGTTCGGACAGGGGACCACAAGAGACCCAGTACTTC.